This TCR beta chain stems from a study of regulatory T cells in long-lasting Graves disease. Study results and caveats: Gene preferences differed: TRBV28, TRBJ1-2, TRBJ2-5 in persistent cases. Accuracy could have been hurt by small sample size.

Documented time point: newly diagnosed GD, antithyroid drugs for less than 3 months. Isolated PBMC RNA provided the starting material for the TCR library. To note about this clonotype: Its antigen is still unknown.

CDR1 and CDR2 from the germline V gene are DFQATT and SNEGSKA (reference sequence). The ends were cut back, 3 bases at V and 0 bases at J, with 12 bases in the middle. The CDR3 loop spans 15 amino acids. Building the TCR beta libraries relied on iRepertoire HTBI primers, and CDR3 regions underwent Arm-PCR. Each CDR3 protein is one row after TCRdb ran MiXCR on the multiplex PCR reads. The table lists almost 450,000 distinct CDR3 sequences, about a sixth of them singletons. These same data were also listed under a study on T cells in Graves' hyperthyroidism and ophthalmopathy.

The genes are TRBV20-1 and TRBJ2-1; D gene unclear. The material was peripheral blood mononuclear cells (PBMCs), obtained at new diagnosis, from a patient treated with antithyroid drugs. The sequence was obtained from a woman in her twenties or thirties with Graves disease. CDR3 sequence reads: CSASPQLRSYNEQFF. The CDR3, as DNA: TGCAGTGCTAGTCCCCAACTACGCTCCTACAATGAGCAGTTCTTC.